Below are 14 T cell receptor beta chains sequenced from a single sample in a study of T cell repertoires in cytomegalovirus infection. MiXCR, run by TCRdb on the reads, gives a single entry per CDR3 protein. Of roughly 600,000 distinct CDR3 sequences listed, 20% to 25% are singletons. The sequenced sample consisted of CD8+ T cells from PBMCs. All receptors come from a human donor in good health (CMV status not recorded). Some clones in this sample may be carry-over from other donors' samples.

This clonotype came up many times. The chain recombines TRBV7-9 with TRBJ2-7; unclear D gene. Germline CDR1 and CDR2: SEHNR and FQNEAQ (reference sequence). The CDR3 contains 14 residues. Trimming shortened V by 1 base and J by 2 bases, and 9 bases separated the two germline ends. This CDR3 reads CASSLGVKPYEQYF. CDR3 sequence (DNA): TGTGCCAGCAGCTTAGGGGTCAAGCCCTACGAGCAGTACTTC.

The genes are TRBV20-1 and TRBJ1-1; no firm D call. The CDR3 sequence is 12 residues long. CDR1 and CDR2 (germline): DFQATT, SNEGSKA (reference sequence). V was shortened by 0 bases and J by 6 bases, with 8 bases between the two germline ends. The CDR3 nucleotides read TGCAGTGCTAGAGATGGAATCGCTGAAGCTTTCTTT. The encoded protein is CSARDGIAEAFF.

The chain employs TRBV4-3 and TRBJ2-2; D is uncertain. V gave up 3 bases and J gave up 5 bases, with 13 bases separating them. This CDR3 region has 15 residues. The germline gives CDR1 LGHNA, CDR2 YSLEER. The CDR3 spells CASSHLARWTGELFF. CDR3 in DNA: TGCGCCAGCAGCCACTTAGCCCGTTGGACCGGGGAGCTGTTTTTT.

This clonotype appeared a few times. This chain connects TRBV25-1 to TRBJ1-2, with D maybe TRBD1 (5 bases). V was cut by 2 bases and J by 7 bases, with 17 bases left in between. The CDR3 has 15 amino acids. Germline lookup yields CDR1 MGHDK and CDR2 SYGVNS. The CDR3 here is CASSEGSGWQFGYTF. CDR3 DNA: TGTGCCAGCAGTGAAGGATCAGGGTGGCAGTTTGGCTACACCTTC.

This clonotype was seen repeatedly, ten times or more. The genes are TRBV7-2 and TRBJ2-5, with 12 bases that match TRBD2. V was pared by 5 bases and J by 1 base, with 5 bases of the junction left unmatched. Germline V gives CDR1 SGHTA, CDR2 FQGNSA. CDR3 size: 16 residues. In DNA, the CDR3 is TGTGCCAGCAGCGGGAGACTAGCGGGGGTCCAAGAGACCCAGTACTTC. As protein: CASSGRLAGVQETQYF.

This chain joins TRBV2 and TRBJ2-6; tentative D call: TRBD1 (5 bases). This CDR3 is 17 amino acids long. V was clipped by 4 bases and J by 2 bases, with 15 bases between them. Germline lookup yields CDR1 SNHLY and CDR2 FYNNEI. The CDR3 coding sequence is TGTGCCAGCAGTGTACACAGGCTTCAGACTGGGGCCAACGTCCTGACTTTC. It translates to CASSVHRLQTGANVLTF.

The chain recombines TRBV9 with TRBJ1-1; D is possibly TRBD1 (5 bases). The V end was cut by 0 bases, the J end by 6 bases, with 6 bases between. CDR1 and CDR2 from the germline V gene are SGDLS and YYNGEE. The CDR3 is 12 amino acids. The CDR3, as DNA: TGTGCCAGCAGCGTAGTAGGGGCTGAAGCTTTCTTT. This sequence encodes CASSVVGAEAFF.

This sequence joins TRBV6-5 and TRBJ2-3, with D perhaps assigned TRBD1 or TRBD2 (7 bases each). Germline V CDR1 and CDR2: MNHEY, SVGAGI. V lost 7 bases, J lost 2 bases, and 16 bases lay in between. CDR3 length: 15 amino acids. In nucleotides, the CDR3 is TGTGCCAGCACCCTAGCAGGGGGGGACACAGATACGCAGTATTTT. This gives the protein CASTLAGGDTDTQYF.

This clonotype has at least ten counts. This sequence joins TRBV7-6 and TRBJ2-2; TRBD1 aligns across 11 bases. The germline V gene has CDR1 SGHVS and CDR2 FNYEAQ. This CDR3 has 16 amino acids. V gave up 3 bases and J gave up 3 bases; unmatched junction bases: 3. The DNA of the CDR3 is TGTGCCAGCAGCTTTCCGGGACAGGGGGACACCGGGGAGCTGTTTTTT. Translation gives CASSFPGQGDTGELFF.

This clonotype was counted between two and nine times. The chain uses TRBV20-1 and TRBJ1-2, with D unresolved. This CDR3 is built from 17 residues. Trimming removed 0 bases at V and 5 bases at J, with 22 bases between. From germline, CDR1 is DFQATT and CDR2 SNEGSKA (reference sequence). The CDR3 DNA reads TGCAGTGCTAGAGATTTCGAGGAAGGCTCCCTTACTTATGGCTACACCTTC. Translation gives CSARDFEEGSLTYGYTF.

This chain joins TRBV23-1 and TRBJ2-2; D remains ambiguous. TRBV23-1 is an ORF for which the function is uncertain. The V end lost 0 bases, the J end lost 1 base, and 9 bases lay between the germline ends. The CDR3 contains 16 residues. CDR3: CASSQSGPWNTGELFF. CDR3 nucleotides: TGCGCCAGCAGTCAATCCGGACCGTGGAACACCGGGGAGCTGTTTTTT.

This clonotype has at least ten counts. The rearrangement links TRBV28 to TRBJ1-2, with 7 bases aligning to TRBD1. Germline loops: CDR1 MDHEN, CDR2 SYDVKM. V lost 3 bases to trimming and J lost 6 bases; unmatched junction nucleotides: 4. The CDR3 is made up of 13 amino acids. CDR3 DNA: TGTGCCAGCAGTTTCACAGGGGCGGATGGCTACACCTTC. Translated, it gives CASSFTGADGYTF.

This clonotype was recorded many times. The chain has TRBV5-4 and TRBJ2-1, with 9 bases that match TRBD2. Germline values: CDR1 SGHNT, CDR2 YYREEE (reference sequence). After removal of 3 bases from V and 7 bases from J, the junction contained 2 bases not matched to a gene. CDR3 length: 13 amino acids. The CDR3: CASSSGLANEQFF. Written as DNA, the CDR3 is TGTGCCAGCAGCTCGGGACTAGCTAATGAGCAGTTCTTC.

This chain uses TRBV6-1 with TRBJ2-7, with D hard to call. Looked up from germline, CDR1 is MNHNS and CDR2 is SASEGT. CDR3 size: 15 residues. Trimming removed 2 bases at V and 6 bases at J, with 17 bases between. In DNA form, the CDR3 reads TGTGCCAGCAGTGAATATAAGGAATTGGATCTCGAGCAGTACGTC. Translation gives CASSEYKELDLEQYV.